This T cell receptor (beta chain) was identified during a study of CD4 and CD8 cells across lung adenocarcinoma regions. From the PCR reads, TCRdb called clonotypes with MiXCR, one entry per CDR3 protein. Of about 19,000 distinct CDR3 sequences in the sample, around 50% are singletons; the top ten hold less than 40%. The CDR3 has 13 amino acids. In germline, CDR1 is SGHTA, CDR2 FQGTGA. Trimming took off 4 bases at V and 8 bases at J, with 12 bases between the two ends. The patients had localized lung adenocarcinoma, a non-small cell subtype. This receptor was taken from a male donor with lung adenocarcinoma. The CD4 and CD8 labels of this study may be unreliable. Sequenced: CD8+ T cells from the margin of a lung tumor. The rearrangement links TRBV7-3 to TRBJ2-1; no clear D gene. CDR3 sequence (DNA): TGTGCCAGCAGCTCACCCCACTCCGATGAGCAGTTCTTC. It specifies CASSSPHSDEQFF.